This TCR beta chain was documented in a study of blood T cell repertoires in COVID-19. Across the whole study: Specimens from acute and convalescent COVID-19 originated in the United States, Italy and Spain. PBMCs, B-cell-depleted T cells, or T cells provided the cDNA or gDNA that made up the material.

Authors' processing steps: From reference gene primer amplification, estimates of nucleated cell counts were derived. Using immunoSEQ multiplex PCR, the repertoire was profiled, and TCRdb retains in-frame clones only, with some absent. The V and J calls and the clone size are those of that table, but D and trimming were determined from the DNA. The sample holds 30,000 to 45,000 clones, roughly 88% seen once. The CDR3 has 15 amino acids. Germline V lookup: CDR1 MDHEN, CDR2 SYDVKM. V was trimmed by 1 base and J by 1 base, leaving 10 bases between them. The TCR originated in a man in his 70s with active COVID-19. The chain is built from TRBV28 and TRBJ1-1; D unclear. Sequences were obtained from peripheral blood. This chain's CDR3 is CASSLYGRGNTEAFF. As DNA, the CDR3 is TGTGCCAGCAGTTTATATGGTCGAGGGAACACTGAAGCTTTCTTT.